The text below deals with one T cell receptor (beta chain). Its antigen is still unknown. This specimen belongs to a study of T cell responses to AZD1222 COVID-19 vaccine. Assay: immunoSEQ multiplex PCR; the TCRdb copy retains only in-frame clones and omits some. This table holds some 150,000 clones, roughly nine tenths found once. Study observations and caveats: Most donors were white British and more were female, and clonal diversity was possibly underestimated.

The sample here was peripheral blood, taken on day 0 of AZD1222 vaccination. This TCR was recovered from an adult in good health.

DNA for the CDR3: TGTGCCACCAGTCAGGACAGGGGGAATCAGCCCCAGCATTTT. Translated, it gives CATSQDRGNQPQHF. The chain links TRBV15 to TRBJ1-5; 10 bases fit TRBD1. This CDR3 is 14 amino acids long. The germline gives CDR1 LNHNV, CDR2 YYDKDF (reference sequence). Germline trimming cut 6 bases from V and 4 bases from J; bases unmatched to any gene: 3.